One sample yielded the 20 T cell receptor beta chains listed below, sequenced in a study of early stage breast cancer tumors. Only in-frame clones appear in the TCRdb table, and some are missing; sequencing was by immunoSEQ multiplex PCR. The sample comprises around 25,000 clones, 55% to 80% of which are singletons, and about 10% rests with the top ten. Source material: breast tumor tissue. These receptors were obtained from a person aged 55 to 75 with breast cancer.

In DNA form, the CDR3 reads TGTGCCAGCAGTTCCCCGGGACAGGGATCCTACGAGCAGTACTTC. Amino acid sequence: CASSSPGQGSYEQYF. This chain uses TRBV6-6 with TRBJ2-7; 9 bases map to TRBD1. V gave up 4 bases and J gave up 1 base; unmatched junction bases: 5. Germline CDR1 MNHNY, CDR2 SVGAGI (reference sequence). The CDR3 has 15 residues.

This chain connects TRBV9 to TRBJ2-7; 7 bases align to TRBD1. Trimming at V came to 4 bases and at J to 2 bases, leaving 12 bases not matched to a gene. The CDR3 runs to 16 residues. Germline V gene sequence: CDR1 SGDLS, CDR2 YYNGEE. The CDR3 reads CASSFGTEKRTYEQYF. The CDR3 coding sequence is TGTGCCAGCAGCTTCGGGACAGAAAAAAGAACCTACGAGCAGTACTTC.

The CDR3 is CASSYATGGSYGYTF. Here the CDR3 DNA reads TGTGCCAGCAGTTACGCTACAGGGGGAAGCTATGGCTACACCTTC. The gene calls are TRBV6-5 and TRBJ1-2, with 8 bases identical to TRBD1. Germline V CDR1 and CDR2: MNHEY, SVGAGI. Trimming cost V 2 bases and J 4 bases; bases outside gene matches: 6. This CDR3 spans 15 amino acids.

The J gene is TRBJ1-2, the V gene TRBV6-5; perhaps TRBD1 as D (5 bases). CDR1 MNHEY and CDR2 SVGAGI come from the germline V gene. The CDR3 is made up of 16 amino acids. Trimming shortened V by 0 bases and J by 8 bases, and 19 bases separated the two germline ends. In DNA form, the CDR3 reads TGTGCCAGCAGTTACTCGTTTGACAGAAAGGTTCGAGGCTACACCTTC. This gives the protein CASSYSFDRKVRGYTF.

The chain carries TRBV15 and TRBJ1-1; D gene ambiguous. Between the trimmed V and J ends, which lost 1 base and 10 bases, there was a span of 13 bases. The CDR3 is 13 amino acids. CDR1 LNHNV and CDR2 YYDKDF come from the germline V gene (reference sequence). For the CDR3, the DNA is TGTGCCACCAGCAGAGTATACTCCCCTTCAGCTTTCTTT. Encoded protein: CATSRVYSPSAFF.

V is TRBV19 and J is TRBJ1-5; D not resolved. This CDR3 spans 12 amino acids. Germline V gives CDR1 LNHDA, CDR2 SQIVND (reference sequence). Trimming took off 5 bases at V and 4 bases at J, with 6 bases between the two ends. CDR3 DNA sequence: TGTGCCAGTAGTTGGGCGAATCAGCCCCAGCATTTT. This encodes CASSWANQPQHF.

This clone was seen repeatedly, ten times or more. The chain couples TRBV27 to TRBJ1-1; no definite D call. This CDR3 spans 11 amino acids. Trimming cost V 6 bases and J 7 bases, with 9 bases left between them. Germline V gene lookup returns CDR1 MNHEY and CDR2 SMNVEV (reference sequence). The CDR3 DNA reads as TGTGCCAGCAGCCGAGAGGGTGAAGCTTTCTTT. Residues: CASSREGEAFF.

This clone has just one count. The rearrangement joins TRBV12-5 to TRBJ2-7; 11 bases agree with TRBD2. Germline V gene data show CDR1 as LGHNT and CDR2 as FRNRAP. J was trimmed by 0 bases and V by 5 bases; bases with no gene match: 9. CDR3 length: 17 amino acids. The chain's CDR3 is CASGRTGTSGSSYEQYF. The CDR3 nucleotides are TGTGCTAGTGGTAGAACCGGGACTAGCGGTAGCTCCTACGAGCAGTACTTC. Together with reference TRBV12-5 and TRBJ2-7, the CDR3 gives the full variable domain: DARVTQTPRHKVTEMGQEVTMRCQPILGHNTVFWYRQTMMQGLELLAYFRNRAPLDDSGMPKDRFSAEMPDATLATLKIQPSEPRDSAVYFCASGRTGTSGSSYEQYFGPGTRLTVT.

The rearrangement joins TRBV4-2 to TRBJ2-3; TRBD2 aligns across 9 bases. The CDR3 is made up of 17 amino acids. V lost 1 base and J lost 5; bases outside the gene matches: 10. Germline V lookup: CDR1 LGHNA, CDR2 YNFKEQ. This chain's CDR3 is CASSQGGGRALGDTQYF. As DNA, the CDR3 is TGTGCCAGCAGCCAAGGTGGCGGGAGGGCCCTCGGAGATACGCAGTATTTT.

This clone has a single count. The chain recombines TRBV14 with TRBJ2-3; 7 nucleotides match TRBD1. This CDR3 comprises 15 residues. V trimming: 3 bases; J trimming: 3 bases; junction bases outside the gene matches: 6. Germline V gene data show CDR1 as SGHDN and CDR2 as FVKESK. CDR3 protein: CASSHPRGRTDTQYF. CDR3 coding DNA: TGTGCCAGCAGCCACCCGAGGGGGCGAACAGATACGCAGTATTTT.

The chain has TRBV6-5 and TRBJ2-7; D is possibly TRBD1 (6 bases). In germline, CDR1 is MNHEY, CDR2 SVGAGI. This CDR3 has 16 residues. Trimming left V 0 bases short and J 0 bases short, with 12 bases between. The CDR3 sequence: CASSYSSTGSSYEQYF. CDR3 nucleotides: TGTGCCAGCAGTTACTCCTCCACAGGGAGCTCCTACGAGCAGTACTTC.

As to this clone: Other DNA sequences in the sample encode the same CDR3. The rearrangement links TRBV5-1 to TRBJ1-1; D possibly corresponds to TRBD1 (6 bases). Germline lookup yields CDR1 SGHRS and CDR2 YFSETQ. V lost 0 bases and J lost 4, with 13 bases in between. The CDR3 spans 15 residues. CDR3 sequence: CASSLDTGQITEAFF. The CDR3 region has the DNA TGCGCCAGCAGCTTGGATACAGGGCAAATCACTGAAGCTTTCTTT.

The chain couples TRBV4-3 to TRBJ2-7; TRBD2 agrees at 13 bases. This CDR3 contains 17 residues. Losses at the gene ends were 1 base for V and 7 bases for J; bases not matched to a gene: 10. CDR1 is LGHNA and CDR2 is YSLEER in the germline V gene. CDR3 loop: CASSQALGTSGKFEQYF. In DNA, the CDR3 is TGCGCCAGCAGCCAAGCTCTCGGGACTAGCGGGAAATTTGAGCAGTACTTC.

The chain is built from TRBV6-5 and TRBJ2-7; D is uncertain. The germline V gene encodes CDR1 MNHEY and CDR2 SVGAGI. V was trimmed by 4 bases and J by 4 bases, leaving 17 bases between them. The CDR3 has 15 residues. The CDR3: CASSSLKTIVYEQYF. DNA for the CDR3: TGTGCCAGCAGTTCCTTAAAGACAATCGTGTACGAGCAGTACTTC.

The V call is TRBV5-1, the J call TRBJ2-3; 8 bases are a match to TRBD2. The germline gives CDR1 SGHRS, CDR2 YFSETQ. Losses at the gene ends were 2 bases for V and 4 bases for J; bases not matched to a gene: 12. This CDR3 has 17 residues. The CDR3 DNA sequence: TGCGCCAGCAGCTTAGGAAGAAACGGGAGGGCCCCAGATACGCAGTATTTT. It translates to CASSLGRNGRAPDTQYF.

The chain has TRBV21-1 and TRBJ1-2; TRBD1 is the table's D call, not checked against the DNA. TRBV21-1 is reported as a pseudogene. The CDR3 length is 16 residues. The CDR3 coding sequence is TGTGCCAGCAGCAAAGAGGAGGGGGCGTATGTCTATGGCTACACCTTC. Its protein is CASSKEEGAYVYGYTF.

Here the CDR3 DNA reads TGTGCCAGCAGTTACTCGAAGGGGGCGGGAGAGACCCAGTACTTC. This sequence encodes CASSYSKGAGETQYF. This sequence joins TRBV6-6 and TRBJ2-5; the match to TRBD1 covers 7 bases. The germline V gene has CDR1 MNHNY and CDR2 SVGAGI (reference sequence). The CDR3 contains 15 residues. Losses at the gene ends were 0 bases for V and 4 bases for J; bases not matched to a gene: 5.

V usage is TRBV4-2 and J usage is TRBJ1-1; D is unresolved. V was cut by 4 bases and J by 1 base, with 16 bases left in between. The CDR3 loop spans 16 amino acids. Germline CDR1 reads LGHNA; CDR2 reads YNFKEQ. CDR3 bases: TGTGCCAGCAGCCCCGAGGCGAGGGATAAGAACACTGAAGCTTTCTTT. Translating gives CASSPEARDKNTEAFF.

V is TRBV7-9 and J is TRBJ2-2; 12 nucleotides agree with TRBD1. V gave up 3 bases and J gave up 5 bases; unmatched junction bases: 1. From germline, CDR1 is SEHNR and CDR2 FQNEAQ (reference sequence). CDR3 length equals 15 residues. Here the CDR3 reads CASSLGQGATGELFF. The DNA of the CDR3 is TGTGCCAGCAGCTTGGGACAGGGGGCTACCGGGGAGCTGTTTTTT. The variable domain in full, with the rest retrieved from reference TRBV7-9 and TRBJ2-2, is DTGVSQNPRHKITKRGQNVTFRCDPISEHNRLYWYRQTLGQGPEFLTYFQNEAQLEKSRLLSDRFSAERPKGSFSTLEIQRTEQGDSAMYLCASSLGQGATGELFFGEGSRLTVL.

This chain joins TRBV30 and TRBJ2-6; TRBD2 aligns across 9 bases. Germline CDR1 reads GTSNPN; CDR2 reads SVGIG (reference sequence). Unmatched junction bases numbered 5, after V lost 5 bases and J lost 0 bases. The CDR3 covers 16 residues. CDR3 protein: CAWPRGGPSGANVLTF. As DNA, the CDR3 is TGTGCCTGGCCGCGGGGGGGGCCCTCTGGGGCCAACGTCCTGACTTTC.